This is a list of T cell receptor beta chains from one sample in a study of OX40 agonist ivuxolimab in advanced cancers. The assay was immunoSEQ multiplex PCR, and TCRdb's table has in-frame clones only and misses some. Among about 40,000 clones listed, around 92% were seen once. The specimen was CD4+ or CD8+ T cells sorted from blood, collected in a trial of the OX40 agonist ivuxolimab. The receptors derive from an adult with an advanced solid tumor such as melanoma, head and neck, liver or kidney cancer. Each CDR3 is given with its conserved first and last residue. D genes are given only for firm matches. A row's size may be missing; if present it is once, few, many or a size class.

clone_size: -
v_call: TRBV6-1
d_call: -
cdr3_length: 11
j_call: TRBJ1-2
cdr3_nt: TGTGCCAGCAGTTACGGTGGGGGCTACACCTTC
cdr3_aa: CASSYGGGYTF

clone_size: -
v_call: TRBV29-1
d_call: TRBD2
cdr3_length: 13
j_call: TRBJ2-1
cdr3_nt: TGCAGCGTCGTAGCGGGAGGGCCCAATGAGCAGTTCTTC
cdr3_aa: CSVVAGGPNEQFF

clone_size: -
v_call: TRBV4-2
d_call: -
cdr3_length: 16
j_call: TRBJ1-5
cdr3_nt: TGTGCCAGTCCTACCCTTCGTAGGCAGCCCAATCAGCCCCAGCATTTT
cdr3_aa: CASPTLRRQPNQPQHF

clone_size: -
v_call: TRBV5-1
d_call: -
cdr3_length: 13
j_call: TRBJ1-1
cdr3_nt: TGCGCCAGCAGACTTACAAAGAACACTGAAGCTTTCTTT
cdr3_aa: CASRLTKNTEAFF

clone_size: -
v_call: TRBV4-1
d_call: -
cdr3_length: 16
j_call: TRBJ1-4
cdr3_nt: TGCGCCAGCAGCCAACAGTACGGGACAACTAATGAAAAACTGTTTTTT
cdr3_aa: CASSQQYGTTNEKLFF

clone_size: -
v_call: TRBV29-1
d_call: TRBD1
cdr3_length: 14
j_call: TRBJ1-2
cdr3_nt: TGCAGCGTTCTAGACAGGGGAGGCGACTATGGCTACACCTTC
cdr3_aa: CSVLDRGGDYGYTF

clone_size: -
v_call: TRBV7-9
d_call: TRBD1
cdr3_length: 18
j_call: TRBJ2-3
cdr3_nt: TGTGCCAGCTCCGACAGGGTGTTGGCTCCGAGGAGCACAGATACGCAGTATTTT
cdr3_aa: CASSDRVLAPRSTDTQYF

clone_size: -
v_call: TRBV6-6
d_call: -
cdr3_length: 14
j_call: TRBJ2-5
cdr3_nt: TGTGCCAGCAGTTACTCGAGCAGTTTAGAGACCCAGTACTTC
cdr3_aa: CASSYSSSLETQYF

clone_size: -
v_call: TRBV30
d_call: -
cdr3_length: 15
j_call: TRBJ2-4
cdr3_nt: TGTGCCTGGAGTGTAGCTGGCGGGCGGCGGGACATTCAGTACTTC
cdr3_aa: CAWSVAGGRRDIQYF

clone_size: -
v_call: TRBV9
d_call: TRBD1
cdr3_length: 16
j_call: TRBJ2-6
cdr3_nt: TGTGCCAGCAGCGCAGGACAGGCCGGTGGGGCCAACGTCCTGACTTTC
cdr3_aa: CASSAGQAGGANVLTF

clone_size: -
v_call: TRBV7-9
d_call: -
cdr3_length: 12
j_call: TRBJ2-1
cdr3_nt: TGTGCCACACAGGAGTCCTACAATGAGCAGTTCTTC
cdr3_aa: CATQESYNEQFF

clone_size: -
v_call: TRBV4-3
d_call: -
cdr3_length: 15
j_call: TRBJ1-5
cdr3_nt: TGCGCCAGCAGCCAAGACAGGGACGGCAATCAGCCCCAGCATTTT
cdr3_aa: CASSQDRDGNQPQHF

clone_size: -
v_call: TRBV27
d_call: TRBD1
cdr3_length: 16
j_call: TRBJ1-5
cdr3_nt: TGTGCCAGCAGTCCCCTTCGACAGGGAAGCAATCAGCCCCAGCATTTT
cdr3_aa: CASSPLRQGSNQPQHF

clone_size: -
v_call: TRBV9
d_call: TRBD2
cdr3_length: 15
j_call: TRBJ2-5
cdr3_nt: TGTGCCAGCAGCGCCAGCGGGAGAGACGGGGGGACCCAGTACTTC
cdr3_aa: CASSASGRDGGTQYF

clone_size: -
v_call: TRBV9
d_call: TRBD2
cdr3_length: 18
j_call: TRBJ2-1
cdr3_nt: TGTGCCAGCAGCGGTGGACTAGCGGGAGGTTTGTCCTACAATGAGCAGTTCTTC
cdr3_aa: CASSGGLAGGLSYNEQFF

clone_size: -
v_call: TRBV6-1
d_call: TRBD2
cdr3_length: 15
j_call: TRBJ2-1
cdr3_nt: TGTGCCAGCGCATCAGCGGGAGGTATCTACAATGAGCAGTTCTTC
cdr3_aa: CASASAGGIYNEQFF

clone_size: -
v_call: TRBV9
d_call: -
cdr3_length: 17
j_call: TRBJ2-6
cdr3_nt: TGTGCCAGCAGCGTAAGGGTAGAGGGAACAGGGGCCAACGTCCTGACTTTC
cdr3_aa: CASSVRVEGTGANVLTF

clone_size: once
v_call: TRBV4-1
d_call: -
cdr3_length: 15
j_call: TRBJ1-2
cdr3_nt: TGCGCCAGCAGCCAAGATATTGGGCACGAGGTCGGCTACACCTTC
cdr3_aa: CASSQDIGHEVGYTF

clone_size: -
v_call: TRBV11-2
d_call: -
cdr3_length: 15
j_call: TRBJ1-4
cdr3_nt: TGTGCCAGCAGCTTAGCCCGGACAAGGGATGAAAAACTGTTTTTT
cdr3_aa: CASSLARTRDEKLFF

clone_size: -
v_call: TRBV5-1
d_call: TRBD2
cdr3_length: 17
j_call: TRBJ2-2
cdr3_nt: TGCGCCAGCAGCTTGGCCATCGCGGGGGGAAACACCGGGGAGCTGTTTTTT
cdr3_aa: CASSLAIAGGNTGELFF

clone_size: -
v_call: TRBV7-9
d_call: TRBD2
cdr3_length: 16
j_call: TRBJ2-1
cdr3_nt: TGTGCCAGCAGCTTACCGTCGGCTAGCGGTTACAATGAGCAGTTCTTC
cdr3_aa: CASSLPSASGYNEQFF

clone_size: -
v_call: TRBV10-3
d_call: -
cdr3_length: 19
j_call: TRBJ1-2
cdr3_nt: TGTGCCATCAGTGAGTCGACTGGGACCGCGGTGAGCTTCTTGGGTGGCTACACCTTC
cdr3_aa: CAISESTGTAVSFLGGYTF

clone_size: -
v_call: TRBV29-1
d_call: -
cdr3_length: 15
j_call: TRBJ2-1
cdr3_nt: TGCAGCGTTGAAGATCCAGCGAGCTCCTACAATGAGCAGTTCTTC
cdr3_aa: CSVEDPASSYNEQFF

clone_size: once
v_call: TRBV7-9
d_call: -
cdr3_length: 13
j_call: TRBJ2-3
cdr3_nt: TGTGCCAGCAGCTACAGAAACCCAGATACGCAGTATTTT
cdr3_aa: CASSYRNPDTQYF

clone_size: -
v_call: TRBV5-6
d_call: -
cdr3_length: 14
j_call: TRBJ1-1
cdr3_nt: TGTGCCAGCAGCTTGGCAGGGGTCGGTACTGAAGCTTTCTTT
cdr3_aa: CASSLAGVGTEAFF

clone_size: -
v_call: TRBV30
d_call: -
cdr3_length: 14
j_call: TRBJ2-6
cdr3_nt: TGTGCCTGGAGTAGACCGTTTGGGGCCAACGTCCTGACTTTC
cdr3_aa: CAWSRPFGANVLTF

clone_size: -
v_call: TRBV27
d_call: -
cdr3_length: 13
j_call: TRBJ1-2
cdr3_nt: TGTGCCAGCAGTTCGGGGCAGATCCATGGCTACACCTTC
cdr3_aa: CASSSGQIHGYTF

clone_size: -
v_call: TRBV28
d_call: -
cdr3_length: 14
j_call: TRBJ2-2
cdr3_nt: TGTGCCAGCAGTCCACAGGGCTACACCGGGGAGCTGTTTTTT
cdr3_aa: CASSPQGYTGELFF

clone_size: -
v_call: TRBV4-2
d_call: -
cdr3_length: 17
j_call: TRBJ2-3
cdr3_nt: TGTGCCAGCAGCCAAGATAACTTCGCCGCCGGGACAGATACGCAGTATTTT
cdr3_aa: CASSQDNFAAGTDTQYF

clone_size: -
v_call: TRBV4-1
d_call: TRBD1
cdr3_length: 15
j_call: TRBJ1-1
cdr3_nt: TGCGCCAGCAGCCCAAGACAGGGTTTGAACACTGAAGCTTTCTTT
cdr3_aa: CASSPRQGLNTEAFF